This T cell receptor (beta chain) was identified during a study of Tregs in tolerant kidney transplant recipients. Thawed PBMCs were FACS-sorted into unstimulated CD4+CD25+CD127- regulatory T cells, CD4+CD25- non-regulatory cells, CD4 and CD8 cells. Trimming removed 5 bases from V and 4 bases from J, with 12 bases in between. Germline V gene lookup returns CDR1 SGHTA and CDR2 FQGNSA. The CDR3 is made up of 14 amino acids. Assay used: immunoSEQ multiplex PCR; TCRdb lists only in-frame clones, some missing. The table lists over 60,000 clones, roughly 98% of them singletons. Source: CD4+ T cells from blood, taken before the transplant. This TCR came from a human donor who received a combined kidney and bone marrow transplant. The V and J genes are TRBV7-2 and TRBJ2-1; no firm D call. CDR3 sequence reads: CASSPADLYNEQFF. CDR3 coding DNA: TGTGCCAGCAGCCCGGCGGATCTATACAATGAGCAGTTCTTC.